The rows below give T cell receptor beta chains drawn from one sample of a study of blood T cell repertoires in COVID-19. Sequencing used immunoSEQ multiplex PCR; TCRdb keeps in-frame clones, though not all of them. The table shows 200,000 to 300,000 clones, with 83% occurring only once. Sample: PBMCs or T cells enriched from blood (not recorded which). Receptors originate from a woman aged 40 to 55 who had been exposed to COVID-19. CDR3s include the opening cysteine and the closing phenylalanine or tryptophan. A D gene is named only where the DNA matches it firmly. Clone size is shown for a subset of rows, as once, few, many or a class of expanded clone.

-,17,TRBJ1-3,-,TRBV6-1,CASSEFPLPTGGNTIYF,TGTGCCAGCAGTGAGTTTCCCCTACCCACGGGGGGAAACACCATATATTTT
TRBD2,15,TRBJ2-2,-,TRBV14,CASSQVGGYTGELFF,TGTGCCAGCAGCCAAGTGGGGGGGTACACCGGGGAGCTGTTTTTT
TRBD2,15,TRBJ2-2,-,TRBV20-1,CSASKGLAGNGELFF,TGCAGTGCTAGTAAGGGACTAGCGGGGAACGGGGAGCTGTTTTTT
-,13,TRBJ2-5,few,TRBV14,CASSQGLWETQYF,TGTGCCAGCAGCCAAGGTCTATGGGAGACCCAGTACTTC
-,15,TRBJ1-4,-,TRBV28,CASSPRRSRGEKLFF,TGTGCCAGCAGCCCCAGGAGGAGCCGGGGTGAAAAACTGTTTTTT
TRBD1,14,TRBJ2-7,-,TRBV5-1,CASSRDRGIYEQYF,TGCGCCAGCAGCCGGGACAGGGGGATCTACGAGCAGTACTTC
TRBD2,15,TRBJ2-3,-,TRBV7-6,CASSLSGTRPDTQYF,TGTGCCAGCAGCTTAAGCGGGACTAGGCCAGATACGCAGTATTTT
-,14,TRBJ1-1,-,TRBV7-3,CASSLGHQNTEAFF,TGTGCCAGCAGCTTGGGGCACCAGAACACTGAAGCTTTCTTT
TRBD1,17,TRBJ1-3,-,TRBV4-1,CASSQGFGQGRGNTIYF,TGCGCCAGCAGCCAAGGGTTTGGACAGGGTAGGGGGAACACCATATATTTT
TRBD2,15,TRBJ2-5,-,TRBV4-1,CASSRRRSGEETQYF,TGCGCCAGCAGCCGACGACGTAGCGGGGAAGAGACCCAGTACTTC
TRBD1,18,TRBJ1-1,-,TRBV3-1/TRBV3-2,CASSPGPGQGFLNTEAFF,TGTGCCAGCAGCCCGGGACCGGGACAGGGGTTTTTGAACACTGAAGCTTTCTTT
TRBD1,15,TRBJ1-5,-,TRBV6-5,CASSYGTAGNQPQHF,TGTGCCAGCAGTTACGGGACAGCGGGCAATCAGCCCCAGCATTTT
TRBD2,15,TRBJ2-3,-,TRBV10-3,CAITQGLAGTDTQYF,TGTGCCATCACCCAGGGACTAGCGGGGACAGATACGCAGTATTTT
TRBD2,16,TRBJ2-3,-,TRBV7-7,CASSPLAGAITDTQYF,TGTGCTAGCAGCCCCCTAGCGGGGGCGATCACAGATACGCAGTATTTT
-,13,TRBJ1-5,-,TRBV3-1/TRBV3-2,CASSPRQEQPQHF,TGTGCCAGCAGCCCTAGACAGGAGCAGCCCCAGCATTTT
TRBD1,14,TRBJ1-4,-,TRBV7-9,CASSSDRVQEKLFF,TGTGCCAGCAGCTCCGACAGGGTTCAGGAAAAACTGTTTTTT
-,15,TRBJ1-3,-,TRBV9,CASSADSYSGNTIYF,TGTGCCAGCAGCGCCGACTCCTACTCTGGAAACACCATATATTTT
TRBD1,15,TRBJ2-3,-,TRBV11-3,CASSLVGGLTDTQYF,TGTGCCAGCAGCTTAGTAGGGGGCCTCACAGATACGCAGTATTTT
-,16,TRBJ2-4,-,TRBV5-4,CASSLGLGTVGNIQYF,TGTGCCAGCAGCTTGGGACTGGGTACGGTCGGGAACATTCAGTACTTC
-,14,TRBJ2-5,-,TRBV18,CASSPPSLQETQYF,TGTGCCAGCTCACCACCCTCACTGCAAGAGACCCAGTACTTC
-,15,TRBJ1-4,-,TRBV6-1,CASSDPWPNNEKLFF,TGTGCCAGCAGTGATCCGTGGCCGAATAATGAAAAACTGTTTTTT
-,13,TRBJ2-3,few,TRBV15,CATRRGMEDTQYF,TGTGCCACCAGGCGAGGGATGGAAGATACGCAGTATTTT
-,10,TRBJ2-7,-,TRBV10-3,CAISPYEQYF,TGTGCCATCAGCCCATACGAGCAGTACTTC
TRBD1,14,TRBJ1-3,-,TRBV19,CASRAGTGGSTIYF,TGTGCCAGTAGGGCCGGGACAGGCGGTAGCACCATATATTTT
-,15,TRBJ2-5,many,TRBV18,CASSPSMGATETQYF,TGTGCCAGCTCGCCGAGTATGGGAGCGACGGAGACCCAGTACTTC
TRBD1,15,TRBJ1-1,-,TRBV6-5,CASRMTGPLNTEAFF,TGTGCCAGCAGGATGACAGGGCCCTTGAACACTGAAGCTTTCTTT
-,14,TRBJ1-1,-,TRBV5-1,CASSLESGKTEAFF,TGCGCCAGCAGCTTGGAGTCGGGAAAAACTGAAGCTTTCTTT
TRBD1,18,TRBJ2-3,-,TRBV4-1,CASSPSYNRDSYTDTQYF,TGCGCCAGCAGTCCTTCATATAATCGGGACAGCTACACAGATACGCAGTATTTT
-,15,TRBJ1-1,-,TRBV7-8,CASSLGRGRNTEAFF,TGTGCCAGCAGCTTAGGTCGTGGGAGGAACACTGAAGCTTTCTTT
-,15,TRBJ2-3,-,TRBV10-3,CAISESVTSTDTQYF,TGTGCCATCAGTGAGTCGGTAACAAGCACAGATACGCAGTATTTT
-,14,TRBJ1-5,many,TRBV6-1,CASSPGQSNQPQHF,TGTGCCAGCAGCCCCGGACAGAGCAATCAGCCCCAGCATTTT
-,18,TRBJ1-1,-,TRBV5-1,CASSLGVGGGRLGTEAFF,TGCGCCAGCAGCTTGGGGGTGGGCGGGGGGAGACTTGGAACTGAAGCTTTCTTT
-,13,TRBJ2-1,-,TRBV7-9,CASSLETFGRQFF,TGTGCCAGCAGCTTAGAAACTTTCGGTAGGCAGTTCTTC
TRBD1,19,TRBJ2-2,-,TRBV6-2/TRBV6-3,CASSTLGQVWKANTGELFF,TGTGCCAGCAGTACTCTTGGACAGGTATGGAAAGCGAACACCGGGGAGCTGTTTTTT
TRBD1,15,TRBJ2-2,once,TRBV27,CASSSGTEGTGELFF,TGTGCCAGCAGTTCCGGGACAGAGGGAACCGGGGAGCTGTTTTTT
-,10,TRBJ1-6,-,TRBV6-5,CASKDSTLHF,TGTGCCAGCAAGGACAGCACCCTCCACTTT
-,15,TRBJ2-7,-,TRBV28,CASSQSLTGYYEQYF,TGTGCCAGCTCCCAGTCCCTGACAGGATACTACGAGCAGTACTTC
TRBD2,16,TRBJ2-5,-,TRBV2,CASSVGVAGGQETQYF,TGTGCCAGCAGTGTGGGAGTGGCGGGGGGGCAAGAGACCCAGTACTTC
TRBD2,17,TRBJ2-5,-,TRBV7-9,CASSLAGTTSEKETQYF,TGTGCCAGCAGCTTAGCGGGAACGACTAGCGAGAAAGAGACCCAGTACTTC
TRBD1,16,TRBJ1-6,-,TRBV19,CASSTGTGVYNSPLHF,TGTGCCAGTAGTACCGGGACAGGGGTCTATAATTCACCCCTCCACTTT